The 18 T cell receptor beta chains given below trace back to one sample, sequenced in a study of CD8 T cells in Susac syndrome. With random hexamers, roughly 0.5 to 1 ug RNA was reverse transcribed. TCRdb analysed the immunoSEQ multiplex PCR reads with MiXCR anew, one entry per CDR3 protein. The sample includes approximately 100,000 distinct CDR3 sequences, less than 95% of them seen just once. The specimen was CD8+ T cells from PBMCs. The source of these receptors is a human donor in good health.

This chain's CDR3 is CSVEKDTQYF. The CDR3 nucleotides read TGCAGCGTTGAAAAAGATACGCAGTATTTT. The V and J genes are TRBV29-1 and TRBJ2-3, with D uncertain. Between the trimmed V and J ends, which lost 2 bases and 5 bases, there was a span of 2 bases. Per germline, CDR1 SQVTM and CDR2 ANQGSEA. The CDR3 length is 10 residues.

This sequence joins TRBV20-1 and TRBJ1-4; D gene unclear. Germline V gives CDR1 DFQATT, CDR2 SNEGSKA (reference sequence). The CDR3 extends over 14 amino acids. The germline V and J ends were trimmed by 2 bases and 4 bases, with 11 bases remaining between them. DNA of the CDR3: TGCAGTGCTAGAATGGACGGTCTTAATGAAAAACTGTTTTTT. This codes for CSARMDGLNEKLFF.

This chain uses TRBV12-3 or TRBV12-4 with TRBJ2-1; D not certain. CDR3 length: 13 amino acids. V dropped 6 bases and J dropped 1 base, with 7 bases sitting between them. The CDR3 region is CASSPVSYNEQFF. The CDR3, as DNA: TGTGCCAGCAGCCCGGTATCCTACAATGAGCAGTTCTTC.

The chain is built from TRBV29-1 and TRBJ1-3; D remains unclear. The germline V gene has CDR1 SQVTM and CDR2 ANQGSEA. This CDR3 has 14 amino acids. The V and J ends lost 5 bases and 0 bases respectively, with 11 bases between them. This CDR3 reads CSVLAGLSGNTIYF. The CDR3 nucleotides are TGCAGCGTTCTGGCGGGCCTCTCTGGAAACACCATATATTTT.

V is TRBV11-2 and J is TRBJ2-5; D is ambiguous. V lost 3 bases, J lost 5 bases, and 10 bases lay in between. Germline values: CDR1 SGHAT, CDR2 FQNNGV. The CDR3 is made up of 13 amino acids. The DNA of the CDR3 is TGTGCCAGCAGCTTCGGCGCGTCGGAGACCCAGTACTTC. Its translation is CASSFGASETQYF.

CDR3 protein: CSVRQGAGYGYTF. The CDR3 region has the DNA TGCAGCGTTCGACAGGGGGCCGGCTATGGCTACACCTTC. V is TRBV29-1 and J is TRBJ1-2, with TRBD1 identical over 10 bases. Germline assignment: CDR1 SQVTM and CDR2 ANQGSEA. V trimming: 5 bases; J trimming: 4 bases; junction bases outside the gene matches: 4. The CDR3 contains 13 residues.

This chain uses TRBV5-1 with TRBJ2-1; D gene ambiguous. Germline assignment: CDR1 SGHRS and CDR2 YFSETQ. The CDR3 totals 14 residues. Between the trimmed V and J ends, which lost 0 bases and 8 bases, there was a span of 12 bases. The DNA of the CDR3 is TGCGCCAGCAGCTTGGTAGTAGAAGTTCATGAGCAGTTCTTC. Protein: CASSLVVEVHEQFF.

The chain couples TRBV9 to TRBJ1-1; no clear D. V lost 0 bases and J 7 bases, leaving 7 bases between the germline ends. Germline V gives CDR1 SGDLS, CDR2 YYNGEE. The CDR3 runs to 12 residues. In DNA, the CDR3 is TGTGCCAGCAGCGTAGTGGACGGTGAAGCTTTCTTT. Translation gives CASSVVDGEAFF.

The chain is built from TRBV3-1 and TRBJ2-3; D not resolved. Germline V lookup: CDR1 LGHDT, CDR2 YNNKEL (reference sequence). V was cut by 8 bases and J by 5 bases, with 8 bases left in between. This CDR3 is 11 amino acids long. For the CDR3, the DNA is TGTGCCAGCGCTATGGAAGATACGCAGTATTTT. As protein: CASAMEDTQYF.

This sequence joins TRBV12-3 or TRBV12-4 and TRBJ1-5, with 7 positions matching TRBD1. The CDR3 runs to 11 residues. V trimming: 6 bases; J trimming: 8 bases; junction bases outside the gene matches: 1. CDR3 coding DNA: TGTGCCAGCAGGGGGACAGAGCCCCAGCATTTT. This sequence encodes CASRGTEPQHF.

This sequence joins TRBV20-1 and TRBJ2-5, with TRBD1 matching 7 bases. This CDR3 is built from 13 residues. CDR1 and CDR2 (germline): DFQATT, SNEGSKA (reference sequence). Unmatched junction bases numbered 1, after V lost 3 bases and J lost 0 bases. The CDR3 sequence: CSARGQNQETQYF. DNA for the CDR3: TGCAGTGCTAGGGGACAGAACCAAGAGACCCAGTACTTC.

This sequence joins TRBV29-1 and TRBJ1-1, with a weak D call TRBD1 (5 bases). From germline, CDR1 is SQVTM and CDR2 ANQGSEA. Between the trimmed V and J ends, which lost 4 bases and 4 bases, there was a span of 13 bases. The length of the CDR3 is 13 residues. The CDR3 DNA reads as TGCAGCGTTGGTGAGGGGTTTGGCACTGAAGCTTTCTTT. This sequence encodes CSVGEGFGTEAFF.

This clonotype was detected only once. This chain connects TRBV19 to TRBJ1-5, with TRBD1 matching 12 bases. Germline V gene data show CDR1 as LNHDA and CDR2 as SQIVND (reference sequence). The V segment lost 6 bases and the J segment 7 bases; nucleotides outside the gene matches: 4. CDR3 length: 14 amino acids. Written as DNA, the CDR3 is TGTGCCAGTAGCGGGACAGGGGGCCAGCAGCCCCAGCATTTT. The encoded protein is CASSGTGGQQPQHF.

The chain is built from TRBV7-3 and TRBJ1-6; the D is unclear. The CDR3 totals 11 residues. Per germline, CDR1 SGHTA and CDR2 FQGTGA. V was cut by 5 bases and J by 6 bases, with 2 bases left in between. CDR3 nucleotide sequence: TGTGCCAGCAGCGGTAATTCACCCCTCCACTTT. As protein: CASSGNSPLHF.

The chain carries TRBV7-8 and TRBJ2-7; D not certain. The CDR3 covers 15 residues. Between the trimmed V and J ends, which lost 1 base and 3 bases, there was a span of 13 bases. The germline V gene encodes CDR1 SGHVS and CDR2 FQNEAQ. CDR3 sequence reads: CASSLVAEASYEQYF. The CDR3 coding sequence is TGTGCCAGCAGCTTAGTGGCCGAGGCCAGCTACGAGCAGTACTTC. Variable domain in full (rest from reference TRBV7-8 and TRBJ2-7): GAGVSQSPRYKVAKRGQDVALRCDPISGHVSLFWYQQALGQGPEFLTYFQNEAQLDKSGLPSDRFFAERPEGSVSTLKIQRTQQEDSAVYLCASSLVAEASYEQYFGPGTRLTVT.

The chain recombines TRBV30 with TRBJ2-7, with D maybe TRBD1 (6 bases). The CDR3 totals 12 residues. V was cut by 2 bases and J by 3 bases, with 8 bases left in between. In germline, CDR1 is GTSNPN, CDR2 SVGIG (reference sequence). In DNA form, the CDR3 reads TGTGCCTGGAGTACAGGGAGCTACGAGCAGTACTTC. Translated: CAWSTGSYEQYF. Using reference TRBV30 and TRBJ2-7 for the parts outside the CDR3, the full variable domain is SQTIHQWPATLVQPVGSPLSLECTVEGTSNPNLYWYRQAAGRGLQLLFYSVGIGQISSEVPQNLSASRPQDRQFILSSKKLLLSDSGFYLCAWSTGSYEQYFGPGTRLTVT.

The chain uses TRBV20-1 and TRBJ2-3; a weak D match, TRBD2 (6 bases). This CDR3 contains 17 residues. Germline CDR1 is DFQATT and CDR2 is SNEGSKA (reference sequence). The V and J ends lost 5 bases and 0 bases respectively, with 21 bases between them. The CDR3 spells CSAYPPAWGTSTDTQYF. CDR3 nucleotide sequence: TGCAGTGCTTATCCTCCAGCGTGGGGGACTAGCACAGATACGCAGTATTTT.

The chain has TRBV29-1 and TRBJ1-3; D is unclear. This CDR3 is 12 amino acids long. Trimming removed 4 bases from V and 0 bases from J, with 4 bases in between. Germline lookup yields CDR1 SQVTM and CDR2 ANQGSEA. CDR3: CSVANSGNTIYF. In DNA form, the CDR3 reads TGCAGCGTTGCGAACTCTGGAAACACCATATATTTT. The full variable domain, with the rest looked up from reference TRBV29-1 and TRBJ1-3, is SAVISQKPSRDICQRGTSLTIQCQVDSQVTMMFWYRQQPGQSLTLIATANQGSEATYESGFVIDKFPISRPNLTFSTLTVSNMSPEDSSIYLCSVANSGNTIYFGEGSWLTVV.